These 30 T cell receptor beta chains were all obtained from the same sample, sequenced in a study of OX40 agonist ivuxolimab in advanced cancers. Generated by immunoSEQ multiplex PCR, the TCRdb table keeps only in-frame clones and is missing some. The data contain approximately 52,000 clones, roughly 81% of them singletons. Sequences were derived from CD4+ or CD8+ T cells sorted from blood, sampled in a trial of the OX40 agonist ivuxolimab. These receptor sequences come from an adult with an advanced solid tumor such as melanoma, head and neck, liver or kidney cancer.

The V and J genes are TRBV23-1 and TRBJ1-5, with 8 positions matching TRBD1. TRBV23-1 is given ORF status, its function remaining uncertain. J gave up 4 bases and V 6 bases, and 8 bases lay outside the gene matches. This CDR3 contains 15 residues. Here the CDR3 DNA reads TGCGCCAGCAGACGACAAGGACAGGGAAATCAGCCCCAGCATTTT. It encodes CASRRQGQGNQPQHF.

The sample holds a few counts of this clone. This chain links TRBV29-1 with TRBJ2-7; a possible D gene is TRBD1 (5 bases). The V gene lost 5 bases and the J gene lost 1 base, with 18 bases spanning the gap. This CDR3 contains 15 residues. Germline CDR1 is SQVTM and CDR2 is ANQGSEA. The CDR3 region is CSVHRPTSGSYEQYF. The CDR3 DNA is TGCAGCGTTCACCGCCCTACCTCAGGGTCCTACGAGCAGTACTTC.

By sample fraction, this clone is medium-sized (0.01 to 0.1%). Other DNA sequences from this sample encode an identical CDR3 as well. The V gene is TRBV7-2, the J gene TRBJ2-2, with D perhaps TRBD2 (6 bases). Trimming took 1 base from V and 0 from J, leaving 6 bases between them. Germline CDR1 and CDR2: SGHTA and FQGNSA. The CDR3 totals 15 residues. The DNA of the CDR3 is TGTGCCAGCAGCTTAGGGGGGGCGAACACCGGGGAGCTGTTTTTT. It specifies CASSLGGANTGELFF.

The CDR3 loop reads CSVEDWKTNEQYF. The CDR3 DNA follows: TGCAGCGTTGAAGATTGGAAAACGAACGAGCAGTACTTC. This chain joins TRBV29-1 and TRBJ2-7; D uncertain. CDR3 length equals 13 residues. Trimming pared 0 bases from V and 5 bases from J, leaving 11 bases between. Germline values: CDR1 SQVTM, CDR2 ANQGSEA.

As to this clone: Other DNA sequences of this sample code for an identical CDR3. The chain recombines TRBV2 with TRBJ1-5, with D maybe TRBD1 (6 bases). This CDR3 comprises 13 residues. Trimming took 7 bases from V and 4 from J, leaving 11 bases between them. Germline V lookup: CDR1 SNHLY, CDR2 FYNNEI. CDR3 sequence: CASNKGGNQPQHF. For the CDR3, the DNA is TGTGCCAGCAATAAGGGGGGTAATCAGCCCCAGCATTTT.

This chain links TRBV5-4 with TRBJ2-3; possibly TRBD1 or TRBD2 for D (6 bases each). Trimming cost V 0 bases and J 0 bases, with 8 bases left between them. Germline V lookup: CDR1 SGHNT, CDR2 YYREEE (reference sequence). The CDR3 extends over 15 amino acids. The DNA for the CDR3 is TGTGCCAGCAGCTTGGGGGGGGCTAGCACAGATACGCAGTATTTT. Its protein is CASSLGGASTDTQYF.

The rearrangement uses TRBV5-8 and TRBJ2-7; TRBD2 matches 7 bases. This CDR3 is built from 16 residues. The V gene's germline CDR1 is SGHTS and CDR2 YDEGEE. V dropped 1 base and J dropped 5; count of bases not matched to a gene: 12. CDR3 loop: CASSLRFGQGGDEQYF. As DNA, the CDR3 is TGTGCCAGCAGCTTGAGGTTTGGGCAGGGAGGGGACGAGCAGTACTTC.

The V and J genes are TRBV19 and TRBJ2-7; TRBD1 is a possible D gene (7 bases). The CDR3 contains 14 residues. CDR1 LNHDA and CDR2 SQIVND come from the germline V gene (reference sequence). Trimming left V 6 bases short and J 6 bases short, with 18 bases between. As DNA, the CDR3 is TGTGCCAGTAGGCGGGACAGCACTTCAGGCGAGCAGTACTTC. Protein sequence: CASRRDSTSGEQYF.

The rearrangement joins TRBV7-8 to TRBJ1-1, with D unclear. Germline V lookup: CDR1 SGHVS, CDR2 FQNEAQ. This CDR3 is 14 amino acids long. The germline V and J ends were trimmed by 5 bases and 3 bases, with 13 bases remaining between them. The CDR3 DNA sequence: TGTGCCAGCAGCCCGACCGCTGGGTACACTGAAGCTTTCTTT. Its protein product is CASSPTAGYTEAFF. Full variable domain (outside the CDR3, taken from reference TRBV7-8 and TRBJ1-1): GAGVSQSPRYKVAKRGQDVALRCDPISGHVSLFWYQQALGQGPEFLTYFQNEAQLDKSGLPSDRFFAERPEGSVSTLKIQRTQQEDSAVYLCASSPTAGYTEAFFGQGTRLTVV.

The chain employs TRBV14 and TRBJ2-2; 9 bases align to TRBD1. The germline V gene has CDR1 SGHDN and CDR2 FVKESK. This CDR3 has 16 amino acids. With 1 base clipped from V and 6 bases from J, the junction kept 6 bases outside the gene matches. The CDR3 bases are TGTGCCAGCAGCCAAGTAGTCTGGGACAGGGCCGGGGAGCTGTTTTTT. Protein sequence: CASSQVVWDRAGELFF.

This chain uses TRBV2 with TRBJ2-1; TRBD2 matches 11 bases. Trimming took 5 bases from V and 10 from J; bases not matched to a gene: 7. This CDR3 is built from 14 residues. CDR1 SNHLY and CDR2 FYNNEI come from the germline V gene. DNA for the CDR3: TGTGCCAGCAGTCTGACTAGCGGGGTTGGGGAGCAGTTCTTC. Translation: CASSLTSGVGEQFF.

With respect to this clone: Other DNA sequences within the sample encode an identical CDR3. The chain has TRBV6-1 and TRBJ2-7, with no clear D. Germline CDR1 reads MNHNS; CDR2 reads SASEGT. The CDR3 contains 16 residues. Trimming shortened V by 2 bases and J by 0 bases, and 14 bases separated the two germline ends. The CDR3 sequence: CASSERGTTSSYEQYF. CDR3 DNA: TGTGCCAGCAGTGAACGTGGCACGACGAGCTCCTACGAGCAGTACTTC.

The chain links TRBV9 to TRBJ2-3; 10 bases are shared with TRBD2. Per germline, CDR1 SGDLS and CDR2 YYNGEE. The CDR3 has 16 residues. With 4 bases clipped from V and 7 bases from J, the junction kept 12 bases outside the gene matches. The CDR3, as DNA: TGTGCCAGCAGCCCCATGTCTAGCGGGAGTATATATACGCAGTATTTT. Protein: CASSPMSSGSIYTQYF.

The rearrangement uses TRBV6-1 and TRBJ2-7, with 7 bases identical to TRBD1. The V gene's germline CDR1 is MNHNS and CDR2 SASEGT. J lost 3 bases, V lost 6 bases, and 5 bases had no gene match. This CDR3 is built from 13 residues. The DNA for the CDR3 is TGTGCCAGCAGGATGGGACAGAACTACGAGCAGTACTTC. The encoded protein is CASRMGQNYEQYF.

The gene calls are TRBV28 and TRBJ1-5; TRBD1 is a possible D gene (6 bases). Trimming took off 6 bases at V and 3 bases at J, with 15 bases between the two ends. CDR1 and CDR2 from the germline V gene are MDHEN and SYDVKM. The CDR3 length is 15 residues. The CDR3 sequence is CASRGGRLSNQPQHF. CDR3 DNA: TGTGCCAGCAGGGGGGGGCGGCTCTCCAATCAGCCCCAGCATTTT.

CDR3 coding DNA: TGTGCCTGGAGGGGTGCGGGAGAAAGTTTGACGCAGTATTTT. Protein: CAWRGAGESLTQYF. The chain combines TRBV30 with TRBJ2-3; 7 nucleotides align to TRBD2. The CDR3 sequence is 14 residues long. In germline, CDR1 is GTSNPN, CDR2 SVGIG (reference sequence). Unmatched junction bases numbered 12, after V lost 3 bases and J lost 9 bases.

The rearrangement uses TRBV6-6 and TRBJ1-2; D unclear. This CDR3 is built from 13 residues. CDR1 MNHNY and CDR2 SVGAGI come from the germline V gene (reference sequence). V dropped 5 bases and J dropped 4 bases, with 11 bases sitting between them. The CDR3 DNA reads TGTGCCAGCAGTAACGAGGCCTCCTATGGCTACACCTTC. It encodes CASSNEASYGYTF.

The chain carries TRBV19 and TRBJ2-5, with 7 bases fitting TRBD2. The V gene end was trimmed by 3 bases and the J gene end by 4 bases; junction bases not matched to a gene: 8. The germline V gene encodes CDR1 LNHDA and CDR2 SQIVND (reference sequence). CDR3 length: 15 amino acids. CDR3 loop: CASSITGRSGETQYF. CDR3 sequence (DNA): TGTGCCAGTAGTATTACCGGGAGGAGTGGAGAGACCCAGTACTTC.

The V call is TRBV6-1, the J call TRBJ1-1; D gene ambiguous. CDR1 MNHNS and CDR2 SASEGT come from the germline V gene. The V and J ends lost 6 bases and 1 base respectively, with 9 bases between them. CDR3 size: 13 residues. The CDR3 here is CASSPTANTEAFF. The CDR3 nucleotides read TGTGCCAGCAGCCCCACGGCGAACACTGAAGCTTTCTTT.

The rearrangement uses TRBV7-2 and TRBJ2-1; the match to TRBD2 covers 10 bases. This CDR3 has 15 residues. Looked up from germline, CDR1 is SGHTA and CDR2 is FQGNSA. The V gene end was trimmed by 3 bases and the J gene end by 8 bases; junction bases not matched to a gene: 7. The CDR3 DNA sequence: TGTGCCAGCAGCTTGCTAGCGGGAGAGACCTATGAGCAGTTCTTC. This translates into CASSLLAGETYEQFF. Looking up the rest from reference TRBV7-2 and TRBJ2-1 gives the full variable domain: GAGVSQSPSNKVTEKGKDVELRCDPISGHTALYWYRQSLGQGLEFLIYFQGNSAPDKSGLPSDRFSAERTGGSVSTLTIQRTQQEDSAVYLCASSLLAGETYEQFFGPGTRLTVL.

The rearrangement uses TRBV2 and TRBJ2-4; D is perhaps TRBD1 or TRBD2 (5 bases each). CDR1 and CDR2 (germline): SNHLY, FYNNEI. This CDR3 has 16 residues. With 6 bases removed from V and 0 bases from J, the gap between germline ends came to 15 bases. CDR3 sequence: CASRAGTSVAKNIQYF. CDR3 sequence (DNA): TGTGCCAGCAGAGCTGGGACCTCGGTAGCCAAAAACATTCAGTACTTC.

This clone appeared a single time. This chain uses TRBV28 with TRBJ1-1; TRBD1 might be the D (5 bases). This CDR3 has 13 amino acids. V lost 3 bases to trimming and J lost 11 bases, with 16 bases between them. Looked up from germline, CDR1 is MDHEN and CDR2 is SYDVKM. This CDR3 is CASSLSGEISAFF. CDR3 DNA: TGTGCCAGCAGTTTGTCGGGGGAAATATCGGCTTTCTTT.

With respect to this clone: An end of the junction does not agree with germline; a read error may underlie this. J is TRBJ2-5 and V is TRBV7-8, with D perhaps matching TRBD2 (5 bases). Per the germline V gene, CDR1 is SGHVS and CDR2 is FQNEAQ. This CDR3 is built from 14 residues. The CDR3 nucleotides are TGTGCCAGCCGCTTCGGGGTGGGTTCGGAGACCCAGTACTTC. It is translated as CASRFGVGSETQYF. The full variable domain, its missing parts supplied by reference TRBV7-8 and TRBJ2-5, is GAGVSQSPRYKVAKRGQDVALRCDPISGHVSLFWYQQALGQGPEFLTYFQNEAQLDKSGLPSDRFFAERPEGSVSTLKIQRTQQEDSAVYLCASRFGVGSETQYFGPGTRLLVL.

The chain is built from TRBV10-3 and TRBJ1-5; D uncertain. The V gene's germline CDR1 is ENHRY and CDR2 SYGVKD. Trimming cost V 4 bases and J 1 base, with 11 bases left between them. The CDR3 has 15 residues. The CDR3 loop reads CAISGGGVSNQPQHF. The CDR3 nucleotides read TGTGCCATCAGTGGTGGTGGGGTGAGCAATCAGCCCCAGCATTTT.

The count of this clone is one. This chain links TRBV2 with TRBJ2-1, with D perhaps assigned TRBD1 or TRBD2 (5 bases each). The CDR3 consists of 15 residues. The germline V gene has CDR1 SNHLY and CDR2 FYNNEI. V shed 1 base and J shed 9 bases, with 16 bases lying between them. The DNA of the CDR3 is TGTGCCAGCAGTGAAGAACGGGGCAGCTATGGTGAGCAGTTCTTC. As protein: CASSEERGSYGEQFF.

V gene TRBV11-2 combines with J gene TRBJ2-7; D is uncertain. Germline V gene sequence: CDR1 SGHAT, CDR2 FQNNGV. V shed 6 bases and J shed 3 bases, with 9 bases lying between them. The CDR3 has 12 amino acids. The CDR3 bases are TGTGCCAGCAGGGTAAACAGCTACGAGCAGTACTTC. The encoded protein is CASRVNSYEQYF.

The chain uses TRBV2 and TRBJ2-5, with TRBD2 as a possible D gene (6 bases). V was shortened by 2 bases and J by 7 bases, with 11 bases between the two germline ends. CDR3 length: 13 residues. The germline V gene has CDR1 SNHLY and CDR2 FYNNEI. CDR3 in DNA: TGTGCCAGCAGTGAACGGCGGGATGGGACCCAGTACTTC. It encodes CASSERRDGTQYF.

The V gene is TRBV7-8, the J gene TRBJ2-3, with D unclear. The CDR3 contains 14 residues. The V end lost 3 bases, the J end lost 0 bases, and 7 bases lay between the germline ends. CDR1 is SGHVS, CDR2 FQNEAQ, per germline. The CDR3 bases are TGTGCCAGCAGCTTCACGGAAAGCACAGATACGCAGTATTTT. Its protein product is CASSFTESTDTQYF.

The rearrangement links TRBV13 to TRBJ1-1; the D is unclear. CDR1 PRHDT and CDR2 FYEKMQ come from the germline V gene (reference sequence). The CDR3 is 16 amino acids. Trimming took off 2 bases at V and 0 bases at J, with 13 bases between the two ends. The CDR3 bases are TGTGCCAGCAGCTTATGGGCCCCCCGATTGAACACTGAAGCTTTCTTT. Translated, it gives CASSLWAPRLNTEAFF.

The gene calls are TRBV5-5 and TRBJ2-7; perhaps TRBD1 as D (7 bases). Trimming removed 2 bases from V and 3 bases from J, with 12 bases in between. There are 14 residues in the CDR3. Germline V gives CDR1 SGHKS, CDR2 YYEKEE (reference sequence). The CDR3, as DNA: TGTGCCAGCAGCTTAAGCAGGGGGGTCTACGAGCAGTACTTC. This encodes CASSLSRGVYEQYF.